A selection of T cell receptor beta chains follows, all from one sample in a study of blood T cells in healthy people across ages. MiXCR, run by TCRdb on the 5' RACE reads, gives a single entry per CDR3 protein. The sample lists about 940,000 distinct CDR3 sequences, roughly 43% seen once, with around an eighth in the top ten. Sequencing was done on a sample of blood. The origin of the receptors is a man in his thirties or forties in good health. Both conserved end residues are trimmed from each CDR3.

TRBV7-2	TRBJ2-6	ASSSLPVLT
TRBV4-2	.	ANRLAGNQETQY
TRBV27	TRBJ1-5	ASSRRPGMGNQPQH
TRBV5-6	.	ASSLFGGEETQY
TRBV28	TRBJ2-1	ASSLVTGGPVYNEQF
TRBV20-1	TRBJ2-3	SARDPQNTDTQY
TRBV5-1	TRBJ1-1	ASSLDQGQIYEAF
TRBV2	TRBJ2-7	ASDPPSSYEQY
TRBV6-5	TRBJ2-7	ASSYRRGVYEQY
TRBV4-1	TRBJ2-7	ASSQGGGASEQY
TRBV12-3/TRBV12-4	TRBJ1-1	ASTMGGTMNTEAF
TRBV28	TRBJ1-2	ASSLPYTNYGYT
TRBV6-5	TRBJ1-2	ASSLWGEGYGYT
TRBV9	TRBJ2-3	ASSVAGGPRDTQY
TRBV25-1	TRBJ1-2	ASSSFQRGYT
TRBV20-1	TRBJ2-3	SASLAAPSTDTQY
TRBV21-1	TRBJ2-7	ASSKGSRSAPYEQY
TRBV7-3	TRBJ2-1	ASSLITGGDNEQF
TRBV12-5	TRBJ2-1	ASGLVLAGGPGEQF
TRBV6-1	TRBJ2-7	ASNEHEQY
TRBV5-8	.	ASSLLAYGQGAYEQY
TRBV20-1	TRBJ1-1	SASRLGGTEAF
TRBV27	TRBJ2-7	ATGTSGDHYEQY
TRBV28	TRBJ2-1	ASRQGSSEQF
TRBV20-1	.	SARDRSLLNEQY
TRBV12-3/TRBV12-4	TRBJ1-4	ASSFGQGKLF